This T cell receptor beta chain was captured in a study of monozygotic twins with inflammatory bowel disease. Germline V gene data show CDR1 as SGHVS and CDR2 as FNYEAQ. The CDR3 is 18 amino acids. TCRdb reanalyzed the 5' RACE reads, giving one entry per CDR3 protein sequence and no DNA. The sample totals around 190,000 distinct CDR3 sequences. This TCR was sampled from a human donor with ulcerative colitis or Crohn's disease, or a healthy co-twin of an affected twin (not recorded which). The chain uses TRBV7-6 and TRBJ2-5; TCRdb selects TRBD2, and the lack of DNA leaves this call unchecked. The specimen sequenced was blood. This CDR3 reads CASSRLYKSGTEQETQYF. The complete variable domain, with remaining parts taken from reference TRBV7-6 and TRBJ2-5, reads GAGVSQSPRYKVTKRGQDVALRCDPISGHVSLYWYRQALGQGPEFLTYFNYEAQQDKSGLPNDRFSAERPEGSISTLTIQRTEQRDSAMYRCASSRLYKSGTEQETQYFGPGTRLLVL.